This T cell receptor (beta chain) comes out of a study of blood T cells in healthy people across ages. A second PCR of about 7 to 12 cycles used a sample-barcoded 5' primer and a J-beta primer mix. Researchers report that a template-switch adaptor with 12 random nucleotides tagged each cDNA molecule. Each CDR3 protein gets one entry after TCRdb re-called the 5' RACE reads with MiXCR. The table records roughly 800,000 distinct CDR3 sequences, 20% to 25% of them present only once. Total RNA amounts of at least 6 micrograms were extracted per sample. This clonotype occurred a few times. The same sample was also studied in work on T cells of mothers and their children.

The TCR comes from a boy younger than 18 in good health. Sequencing was carried out using blood.

The CDR3 DNA sequence: TGTGCCAGCAGTGAAATAGCGGGAGCGGGAAATGAGCAGTTCTTC. Its protein product is CASSEIAGAGNEQFF. V usage is TRBV2 and J usage is TRBJ2-5, with 9 bases identical to TRBD2. The closer fit of TRBJ2-1 to the DNA end suggests the J call may be wrong. This CDR3 contains 15 residues. CDR1 and CDR2 from the germline V gene are SNHLY and FYNNEI.